These T cell receptor beta chains were read from a single sample in a study of blood T cells in healthy people across ages. TCRdb analysed the 5' RACE reads with MiXCR anew, one entry per CDR3 protein. The table includes about 730,000 distinct CDR3 sequences, approximately 39% detected once. Specimen: blood. The source is a woman in her sixties in good health. The CDR3 runs from the conserved cysteine through the conserved F or W. A D gene is named only where the DNA matches it firmly. Clone size is stated in some rows and not others, as once, few, many or a class when expanded.

>.|few|TRBV3-1
CASSQILGTVWGETQYF
>TRBD2|.|TRBV27
CASSRGASGLASYNEQFF
>.|.|TRBV21-1
CASTFRRAGRNEQFF
>.|.|TRBV29-1
CSVTGTGANVLTF
>.|medium-sized|TRBV11-2
CASSLGQGGETQYF
>.|few|TRBV6-5
CASSYLGHGGEQFF
>.|.|TRBV7-3
CANSLGGFPYGYTF
>.|.|TRBV29-1
CSGRGDTDTQYF
>TRBD2|many|TRBV2
CASTRASGREETQYF
>TRBD1|few|TRBV6-1
CASTQKAPGQGFYEQYF
>.|once|TRBV5-1
CASSVDQGGKGFF
>.|.|TRBV4-2
CASSQEGASSYNERFF
>TRBD1|.|TRBV5-1
CASSGTGKGVETQYF
>.|few|TRBV7-3
CASSSPRGVNNEQFF
>.|.|TRBV6-2/TRBV6-3
CASRHPSSWGANEQFF
>TRBD2|.|TRBV25-1
CASSEWTSGGGDNEQFF